Presented here are 2 T cell receptor beta chains from one specimen sequenced in a study of T cell changes during pregnancy in multiple sclerosis. Produced via immunoSEQ multiplex PCR; TCRdb's table is partial and in-frame only. In the table there are about 50,000 clones, 94% of which are singletons. Specimen: CD8+ T cells from peripheral blood mononuclear cells, collected before pregnancy. The receptors were gathered from a female donor with multiple sclerosis, enrolled in a pregnancy study.

This chain joins TRBV11-2 and TRBJ2-1; TRBD1 matches 8 bases. V shed 3 bases, J shed 4 bases, and the junction held 8 bases outside the gene matches. CDR3 size: 16 residues. Germline V lookup: CDR1 SGHAT, CDR2 FQNNGV. This CDR3 is CASSFYGQGSYNEQFF. CDR3 coding DNA: TGTGCCAGCAGCTTTTACGGACAGGGATCGTACAATGAGCAGTTCTTC.

The V and J genes are TRBV7-9 and TRBJ1-4; 9 bases match TRBD1. V gave up 5 bases and J gave up 8 bases; unmatched junction bases: 6. The germline V gene has CDR1 SEHNR and CDR2 FQNEAQ (reference sequence). The CDR3 sequence is 14 residues long. DNA for the CDR3: TGTGCCAGCAGCCCCACAGGGGGCGCGGAAAAACTGTTTTTT. Translating it yields CASSPTGGAEKLFF.